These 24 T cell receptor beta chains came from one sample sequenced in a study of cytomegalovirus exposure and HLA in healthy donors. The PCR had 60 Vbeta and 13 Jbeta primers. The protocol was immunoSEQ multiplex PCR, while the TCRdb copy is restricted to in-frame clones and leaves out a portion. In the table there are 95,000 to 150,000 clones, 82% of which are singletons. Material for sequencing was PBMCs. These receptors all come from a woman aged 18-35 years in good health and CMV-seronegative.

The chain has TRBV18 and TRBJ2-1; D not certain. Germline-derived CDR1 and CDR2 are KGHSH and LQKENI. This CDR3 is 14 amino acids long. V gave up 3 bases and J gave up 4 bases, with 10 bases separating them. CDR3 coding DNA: TGTGCCAGCTCACCCAGTACAGAATACAATGAGCAGTTCTTC. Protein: CASSPSTEYNEQFF. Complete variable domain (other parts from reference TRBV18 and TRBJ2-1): NAGVMQNPRHLVRRRGQEARLRCSPMKGHSHVYWYRQLPEEGLKFMVYLQKENIIDESGMPKERFSAEFPKEGPSILRIQQVVRGDSAAYFCASSPSTEYNEQFFGPGTRLTVL.

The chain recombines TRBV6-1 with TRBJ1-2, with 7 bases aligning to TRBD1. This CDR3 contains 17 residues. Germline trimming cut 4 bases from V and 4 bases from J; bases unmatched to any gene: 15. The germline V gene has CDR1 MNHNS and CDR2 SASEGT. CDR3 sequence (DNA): TGTGCCAGCAGTGCCTCCGGGACAGCGCGACCGGGCTATGGCTACACCTTC. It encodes CASSASGTARPGYGYTF.

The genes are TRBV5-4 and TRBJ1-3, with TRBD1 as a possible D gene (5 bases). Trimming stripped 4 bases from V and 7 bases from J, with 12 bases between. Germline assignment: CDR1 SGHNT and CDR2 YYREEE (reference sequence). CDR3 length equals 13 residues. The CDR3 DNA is TGTGCCAGCAGCCCGGCTGGGGGGAACACCATATATTTT. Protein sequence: CASSPAGGNTIYF.

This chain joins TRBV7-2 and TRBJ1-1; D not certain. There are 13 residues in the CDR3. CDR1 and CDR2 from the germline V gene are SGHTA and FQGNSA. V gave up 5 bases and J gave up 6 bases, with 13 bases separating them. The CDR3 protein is CASSLRRGAEAFF. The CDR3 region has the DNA TGTGCCAGCAGCCTCCGGCGGGGTGCTGAAGCTTTCTTT.

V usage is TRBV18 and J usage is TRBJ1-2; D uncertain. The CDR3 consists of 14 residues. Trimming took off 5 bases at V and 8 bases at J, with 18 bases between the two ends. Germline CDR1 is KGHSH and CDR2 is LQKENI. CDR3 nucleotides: TGTGCCAGCTCATCACTCGAAAGAGGAGAAGGCTACACCTTC. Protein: CASSSLERGEGYTF.

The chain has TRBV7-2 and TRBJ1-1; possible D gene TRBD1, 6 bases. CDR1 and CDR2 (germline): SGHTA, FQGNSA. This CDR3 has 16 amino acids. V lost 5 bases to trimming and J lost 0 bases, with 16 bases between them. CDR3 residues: CASSPGAHPMNTEAFF. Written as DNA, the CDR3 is TGTGCCAGCAGCCCAGGGGCACACCCGATGAACACTGAAGCTTTCTTT.

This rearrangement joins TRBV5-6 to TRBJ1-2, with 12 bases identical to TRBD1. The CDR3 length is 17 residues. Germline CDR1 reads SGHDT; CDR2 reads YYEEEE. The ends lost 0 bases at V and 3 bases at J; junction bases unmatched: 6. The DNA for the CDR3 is TGTGCCAGCAGCTTGGTAATGGGACAGGGGGCGGACTATGGCTACACCTTC. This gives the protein CASSLVMGQGADYGYTF.

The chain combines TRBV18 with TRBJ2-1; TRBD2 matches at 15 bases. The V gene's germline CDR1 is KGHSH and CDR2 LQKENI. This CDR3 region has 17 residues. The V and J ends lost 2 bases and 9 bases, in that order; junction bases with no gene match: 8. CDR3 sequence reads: CASSPKGLAGGPSEQFF. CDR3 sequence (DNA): TGTGCCAGCTCACCAAAAGGACTAGCGGGAGGGCCCAGTGAGCAGTTCTTC.

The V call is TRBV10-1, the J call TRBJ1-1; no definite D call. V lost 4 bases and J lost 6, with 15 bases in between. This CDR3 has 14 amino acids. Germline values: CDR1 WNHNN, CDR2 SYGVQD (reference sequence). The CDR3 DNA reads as TGCGCCAGCAGTGTTTCGGGTTGGAAGCCTGAAGCTTTCTTT. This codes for CASSVSGWKPEAFF.

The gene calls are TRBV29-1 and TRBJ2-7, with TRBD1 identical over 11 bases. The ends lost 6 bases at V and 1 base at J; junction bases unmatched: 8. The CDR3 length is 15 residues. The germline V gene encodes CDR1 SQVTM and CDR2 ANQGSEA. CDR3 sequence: CSVEPGTGGSYEQYF. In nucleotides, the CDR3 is TGCAGCGTCGAGCCCGGGACAGGGGGGTCCTACGAGCAGTACTTC.

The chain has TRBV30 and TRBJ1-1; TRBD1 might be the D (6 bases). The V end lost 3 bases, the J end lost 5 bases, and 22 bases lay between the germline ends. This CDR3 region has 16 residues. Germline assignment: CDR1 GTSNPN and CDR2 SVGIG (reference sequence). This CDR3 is CAWRSTGKYEWTEAFF. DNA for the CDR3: TGTGCCTGGAGGTCGACAGGTAAGTATGAATGGACTGAAGCTTTCTTT.

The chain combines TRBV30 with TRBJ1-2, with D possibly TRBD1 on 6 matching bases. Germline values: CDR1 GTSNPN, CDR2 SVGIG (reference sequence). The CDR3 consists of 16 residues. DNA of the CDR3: TGTGGGGCCACTGCAGGGGCGAAGACTGTCCCATATGGCTACACCTTC. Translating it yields CGATAGAKTVPYGYTF.

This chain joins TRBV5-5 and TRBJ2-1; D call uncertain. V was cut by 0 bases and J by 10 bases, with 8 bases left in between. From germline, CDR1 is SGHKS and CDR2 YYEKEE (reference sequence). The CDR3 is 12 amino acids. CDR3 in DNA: TGTGCCAGCAGCTTGGGCTTCGGGGAGCAGTTCTTC. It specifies CASSLGFGEQFF.

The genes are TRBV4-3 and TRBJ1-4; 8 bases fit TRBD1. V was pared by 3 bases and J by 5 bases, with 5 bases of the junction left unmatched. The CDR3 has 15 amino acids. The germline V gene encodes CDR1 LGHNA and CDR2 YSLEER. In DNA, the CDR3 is TGCGCCAGCAGCCACTTCCGGGACAGGAATGAAAAACTGTTTTTT. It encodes CASSHFRDRNEKLFF.

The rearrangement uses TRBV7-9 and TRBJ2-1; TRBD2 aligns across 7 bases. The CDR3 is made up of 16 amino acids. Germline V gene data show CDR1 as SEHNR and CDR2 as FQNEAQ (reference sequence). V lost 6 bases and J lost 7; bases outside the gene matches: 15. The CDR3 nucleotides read TGTGCCAGCAGAACGAGTTCCGGGACTATGGGGAATGAGCAGTTCTTC. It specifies CASRTSSGTMGNEQFF.

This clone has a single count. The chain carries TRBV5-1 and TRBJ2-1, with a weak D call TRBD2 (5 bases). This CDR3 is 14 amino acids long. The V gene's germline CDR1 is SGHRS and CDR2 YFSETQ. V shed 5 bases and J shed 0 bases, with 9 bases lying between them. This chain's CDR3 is CASRPGSSYNEQFF. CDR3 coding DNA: TGCGCCAGCAGGCCGGGGAGCTCCTACAATGAGCAGTTCTTC.

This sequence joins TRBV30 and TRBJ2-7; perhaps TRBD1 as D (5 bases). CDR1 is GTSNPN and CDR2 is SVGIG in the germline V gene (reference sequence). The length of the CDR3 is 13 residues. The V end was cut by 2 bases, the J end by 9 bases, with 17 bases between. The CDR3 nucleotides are TGTGCCTGGAGTACCAGGGTAGGAGCAGGGCAGTACTTC. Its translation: CAWSTRVGAGQYF.

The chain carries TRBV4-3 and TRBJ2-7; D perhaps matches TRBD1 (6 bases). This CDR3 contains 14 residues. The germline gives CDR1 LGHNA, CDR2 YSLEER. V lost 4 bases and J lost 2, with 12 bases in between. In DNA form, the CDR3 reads TGCGCCAGCAGCCCCCACAGGGAACCCTACGAGCAGTACTTC. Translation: CASSPHREPYEQYF.

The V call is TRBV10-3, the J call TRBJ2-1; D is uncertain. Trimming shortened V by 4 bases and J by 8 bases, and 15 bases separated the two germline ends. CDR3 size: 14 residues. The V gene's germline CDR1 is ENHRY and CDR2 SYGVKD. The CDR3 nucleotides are TGTGCCATCAGTGGAGGAGCCTATCAAGATGAGCAGTTCTTC. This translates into CAISGGAYQDEQFF.

CDR3 coding DNA: TGCAGCGTCGCAGGGCGCGGCTACACCTTC. Its protein is CSVAGRGYTF. The chain has TRBV29-1 and TRBJ1-2, with D possibly TRBD1 on 5 matching bases. This CDR3 is built from 10 residues. Germline values: CDR1 SQVTM, CDR2 ANQGSEA. V was clipped by 6 bases and J by 8 bases, with 10 bases between them.

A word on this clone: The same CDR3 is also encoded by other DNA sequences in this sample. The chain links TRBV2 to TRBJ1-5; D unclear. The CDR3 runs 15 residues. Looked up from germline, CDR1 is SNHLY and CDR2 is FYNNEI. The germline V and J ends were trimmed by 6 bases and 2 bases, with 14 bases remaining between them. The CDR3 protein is CASSEPTARNQPQHF. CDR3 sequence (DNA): TGTGCCAGCAGCGAACCCACAGCACGCAATCAGCCCCAGCATTTT.

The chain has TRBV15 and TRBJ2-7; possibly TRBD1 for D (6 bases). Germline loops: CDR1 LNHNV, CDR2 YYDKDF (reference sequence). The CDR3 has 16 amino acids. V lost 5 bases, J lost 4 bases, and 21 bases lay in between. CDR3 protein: CATSSPSRTAEYEQYF. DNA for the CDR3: TGTGCCACCAGCTCTCCTTCCCGGACAGCAGAATACGAGCAGTACTTC.

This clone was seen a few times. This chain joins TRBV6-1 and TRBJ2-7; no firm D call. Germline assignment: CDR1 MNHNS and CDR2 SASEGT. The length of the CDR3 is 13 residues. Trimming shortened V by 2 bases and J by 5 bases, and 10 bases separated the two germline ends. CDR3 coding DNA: TGTGCCAGCAGTGAAAGTGAGTTCCACGAGCAGTACTTC. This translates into CASSESEFHEQYF.

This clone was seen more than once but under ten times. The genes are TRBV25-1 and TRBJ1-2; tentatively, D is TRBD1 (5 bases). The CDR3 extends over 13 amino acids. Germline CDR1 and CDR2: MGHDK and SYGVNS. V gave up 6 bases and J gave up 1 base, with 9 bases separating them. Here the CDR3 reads CASSHRYNYGYTF. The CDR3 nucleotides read TGTGCCAGCAGCCACAGGTATAACTATGGCTACACCTTC.